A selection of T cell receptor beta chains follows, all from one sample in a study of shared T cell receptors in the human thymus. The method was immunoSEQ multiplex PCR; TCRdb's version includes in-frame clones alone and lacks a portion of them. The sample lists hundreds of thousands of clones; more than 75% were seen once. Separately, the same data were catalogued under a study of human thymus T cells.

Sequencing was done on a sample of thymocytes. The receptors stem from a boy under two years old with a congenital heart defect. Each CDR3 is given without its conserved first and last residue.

CDR3 protein: ASSPGGQGAYNSPLH
J gene: TRBJ1-6
V gene: TRBV28

CDR3 protein: ASSQDNRTEPYEQY
J gene: TRBJ2-7
V gene: TRBV4-3

CDR3 protein: ASSFRDRGLPSYEQY
J gene: TRBJ2-7
V gene: TRBV28

CDR3 protein: ASSGRYSNQPQH
J gene: TRBJ1-5
V gene: TRBV19

CDR3 protein: ASSYSRAGQNYGYT
J gene: TRBJ1-2
V gene: TRBV6-5

CDR3 protein: AYFSWPYEQY
J gene: TRBJ2-7
V gene: TRBV30

CDR3 protein: ASSPRRKQGFTGELF
J gene: TRBJ2-2
V gene: TRBV9

CDR3 protein: ASSSGFGISYEQY
J gene: TRBJ2-7
V gene: TRBV28

CDR3 protein: ASSSDSGGPNEQF
J gene: TRBJ2-1
V gene: TRBV28

CDR3 protein: ASKAGLAGEETQY
J gene: TRBJ2-5
V gene: TRBV5-6